This entry features one TCR beta chain sequence. These data belong to a study of a mutant IDH1 vaccine in newly diagnosed glioma. This CDR3 is built from 15 residues. Germline values: CDR1 SQVTM, CDR2 ANQGSEA. V was cut by 5 bases and J by 0 bases, with 11 bases left in between. Assay: immunoSEQ multiplex PCR; the TCRdb copy retains only in-frame clones and omits some. The table shows approximately 36,000 clones, with around 78% occurring only once. Time point here: baseline, week 1 (first vaccination visit). Treatment described: pre-vaccination baseline after standard-of-care therapy. The chain employs TRBV29-1 and TRBJ2-6; possible D gene TRBD1, 5 bases. The specimen comprised PBMCs, sampled from a glioma patient treated with radiotherapy, temozolomide or both. The sequence came from a man aged 40-50 years with glioma. Some clones in this sample may be carry-over from other donors' samples. The CDR3 spells CSVSQGSSGANVLTF. CDR3 in DNA: TGCAGCGTTTCCCAGGGTTCCTCTGGGGCCAACGTCCTGACTTTC. The entire variable domain, with the rest obtained from reference TRBV29-1 and TRBJ2-6, is as follows: SAVISQKPSRDICQRGTSLTIQCQVDSQVTMMFWYRQQPGQSLTLIATANQGSEATYESGFVIDKFPISRPNLTFSTLTVSNMSPEDSSIYLCSVSQGSSGANVLTFGAGSRLTVL.